This T cell receptor (beta chain) was captured in a study of cytomegalovirus exposure and HLA in healthy donors. PCR was performed using 60 Vbeta and 13 Jbeta primers. Only in-frame clones appear in the TCRdb table, and some are missing; sequencing was by immunoSEQ multiplex PCR. Recorded for this sample: 70,000 to 90,000 clones. The sample comprised PBMCs. The receptor was derived from a man younger than 35 in good health and CMV-seropositive.

The CDR3 DNA reads TGTGCCAGCAGCTCGATCCATGGAGGTGGCTACACCTTC. It yields the protein CASSSIHGGGYTF. This chain uses TRBV11-2 with TRBJ1-2; unclear D gene. The length of the CDR3 is 13 residues. V was pared by 4 bases and J by 7 bases, with 13 bases between. Per germline, CDR1 SGHAT and CDR2 FQNNGV.